Below are 30 T cell receptor beta chains sequenced from a single sample in a study of spatial heterogeneity in lung cancer. TCRdb independently ran MiXCR on the 5' RACE reads; one entry per CDR3 protein. This table holds 25,000 to 30,000 distinct CDR3 sequences, roughly 13% found once. Specified time point: sample taken at primary tumor resection. No cell sorting; template was whole RNA from tumor, lung tissue or PBMC. The sequencing here drew on PBMCs, taken at surgery. The source is a female donor with early-stage non-small cell lung cancer.

This clonotype was seen many times. The CDR3 DNA is TGCAGCGTTGGGATCCCGGGACAGAACACTGAAGCTTTCTTT. Its translation is CSVGIPGQNTEAFF. The rearrangement joins TRBV29-1 to TRBJ1-1, with D maybe TRBD1 (6 bases). The ends were cut back, 4 bases at V and 1 base at J, with 13 bases in the middle. CDR1 and CDR2 from the germline V gene are SQVTM and ANQGSEA. The CDR3 has 14 amino acids.

This clonotype was observed at least ten times. The V gene is TRBV28, the J gene TRBJ2-5, with D tentatively TRBD1 or TRBD2 (5 bases each). The V and J ends lost 5 bases and 5 bases respectively, with 15 bases between them. CDR3 length: 14 amino acids. Germline-derived CDR1 and CDR2 are MDHEN and SYDVKM. In DNA form, the CDR3 reads TGTGCCAGCAGTCGCTCGGGGCCCGGGGAGACCCAGTACTTC. It yields the protein CASSRSGPGETQYF.

The rearrangement uses TRBV29-1 and TRBJ2-3; TRBD2 matches 8 bases. V lost 6 bases and J lost 1; bases outside the gene matches: 3. Germline V gene sequence: CDR1 SQVTM, CDR2 ANQGSEA. The CDR3 consists of 13 residues. DNA for the CDR3: TGCAGCGTCGGGGGGGTCGGCACAGATACGCAGTATTTT. As protein: CSVGGVGTDTQYF.

At least ten counts were recorded for this clonotype. This chain links TRBV28 with TRBJ2-2, with 7 bases that match TRBD1. The V and J ends lost 5 bases and 0 bases, in that order; junction bases with no gene match: 3. Per the germline V gene, CDR1 is MDHEN and CDR2 is SYDVKM. The length of the CDR3 is 15 residues. The CDR3 DNA is TGTGCCAGCAGTATGGGACAGACGAACACCGGGGAGCTGTTTTTT. Encoded protein: CASSMGQTNTGELFF.

This clonotype has at least ten counts. The rearrangement joins TRBV10-3 to TRBJ1-2; perhaps TRBD1 as D (5 bases). V was trimmed by 2 bases and J by 0 bases, leaving 10 bases between them. CDR3 length equals 15 residues. From germline, CDR1 is ENHRY and CDR2 SYGVKD. The DNA for the CDR3 is TGTGCCATCAGTGAGGGGGGTGTCCCTAACTATGGCTACACCTTC. Translation gives CAISEGGVPNYGYTF.

The chain carries TRBV6-1 and TRBJ1-2; D gene unclear. Trimming took 6 bases from V and 0 from J, leaving 11 bases between them. This CDR3 has 14 amino acids. The germline gives CDR1 MNHNS, CDR2 SASEGT. CDR3 amino acids: CASSMTIANYGYTF. CDR3 in DNA: TGTGCCAGCAGCATGACAATAGCTAACTATGGCTACACCTTC.

In its sample, this clonotype was seen many times. The chain combines TRBV18 with TRBJ1-3; tentatively, D is TRBD1 (6 bases). V shed 0 bases and J shed 1 base, with 13 bases lying between them. From germline, CDR1 is KGHSH and CDR2 LQKENI. This CDR3 has 17 amino acids. The CDR3 nucleotides read TGTGCCAGCTCACCACCGAACAGGGAGGTTTCTGGAAACACCATATATTTT. Protein product: CASSPPNREVSGNTIYF.

This clonotype has more than one count but fewer than ten. The V call is TRBV4-2, the J call TRBJ2-5, with D hard to call. Germline V gene lookup returns CDR1 LGHNA and CDR2 YNFKEQ. The CDR3 spans 17 residues. Trimming shortened V by 0 bases and J by 5 bases, and 19 bases separated the two germline ends. This CDR3 reads CASSQEISPPPGETQYF. The CDR3 coding sequence is TGTGCCAGCAGCCAAGAAATTTCCCCGCCGCCGGGTGAGACCCAGTACTTC.

This clonotype was found many times. This chain links TRBV5-1 with TRBJ2-7; no clear D. Germline CDR1 is SGHRS and CDR2 is YFSETQ. This CDR3 is 14 amino acids long. Trimming shortened V by 0 bases and J by 4 bases, and 11 bases separated the two germline ends. This chain's CDR3 is CASSLVPGSYEQYF. CDR3 sequence (DNA): TGCGCCAGCAGCTTGGTTCCAGGAAGTTACGAGCAGTACTTC.

This clonotype has a single count. It may be a read error: a sequence one base away is much more abundant. This chain joins TRBV12-3 or TRBV12-4 and TRBJ1-2, with D hard to call. The CDR3 sequence is 12 residues long. CDR3 in amino acids: CTSSPSLAGYTF. CDR3 coding DNA: TGTACCAGCAGCCCTTCATTGGCCGGCTACACCTTC.

The gene calls are TRBV7-9 and TRBJ2-1; D possibly corresponds to TRBD1 (5 bases). The germline V gene has CDR1 SEHNR and CDR2 FQNEAQ (reference sequence). Trimming cost V 2 bases and J 2 bases, with 7 bases left between them. The CDR3 spans 14 residues. The CDR3 DNA follows: TGTGCCAGCAGCTTACTCAGGGCCTACAATGAGCAGTTCTTC. Amino acids: CASSLLRAYNEQFF. Variable domain in full (rest from reference TRBV7-9 and TRBJ2-1): DTGVSQNPRHKITKRGQNVTFRCDPISEHNRLYWYRQTLGQGPEFLTYFQNEAQLEKSRLLSDRFSAERPKGSFSTLEIQRTEQGDSAMYLCASSLLRAYNEQFFGPGTRLTVL.

This clonotype has at least ten counts. The gene calls are TRBV4-3 and TRBJ2-2, with D possibly being TRBD2 (6 bases). V lost 1 base and J lost 7, with 10 bases in between. Per germline, CDR1 LGHNA and CDR2 YSLEER. The CDR3 covers 14 residues. In DNA form, the CDR3 reads TGCGCCAGCAGCCAAGTGGGGGGAGTCGGGGAGCTGTTTTTT. Translating it yields CASSQVGGVGELFF.

This clonotype was counted ten times or more. This chain links TRBV11-2 with TRBJ2-7; weak D call: TRBD2 (5 bases). CDR1 SGHAT and CDR2 FQNNGV come from the germline V gene. Trimming pared 6 bases from V and 2 bases from J, leaving 17 bases between. CDR3 length: 15 residues. In DNA, the CDR3 is TGTGCCAGCAGAGAAGAACTCGGGGAAACCTACGAGCAGTACTTC. Amino acids: CASREELGETYEQYF.

This clonotype was observed at least ten times. V is TRBV13 and J is TRBJ2-7; the match to TRBD2 covers 9 bases. With 5 bases clipped from V and 2 bases from J, the junction kept 4 bases outside the gene matches. This CDR3 is 14 amino acids long. The germline V gene has CDR1 PRHDT and CDR2 FYEKMQ (reference sequence). In DNA, the CDR3 is TGTGCCAGCAGCCTTAGCGGGAGAGCCTACGAGCAGTACTTC. Protein product: CASSLSGRAYEQYF. Complete variable domain (other parts from reference TRBV13 and TRBJ2-7): AAGVIQSPRHLIKEKRETATLKCYPIPRHDTVYWYQQGPGQDPQFLISFYEKMQSDKGSIPDRFSAQQFSDYHSELNMSSLELGDSALYFCASSLSGRAYEQYFGPGTRLTVT.

In its sample, this clonotype was seen many times. V is TRBV6-1 and J is TRBJ2-7, with unresolved D. With 6 bases removed from V and 3 bases from J, the gap between germline ends came to 9 bases. CDR3 length: 12 amino acids. CDR1 is MNHNS and CDR2 is SASEGT in the germline V gene. CDR3 sequence (DNA): TGTGCCAGCAGCAATCTCGGCTACGAGCAGTACTTC. Its translation: CASSNLGYEQYF.

The rearrangement links TRBV5-1 to TRBJ1-1; 9 bases match TRBD1. V dropped 0 bases and J dropped 5; count of bases not matched to a gene: 5. The CDR3 length is 15 residues. Germline CDR1 is SGHRS and CDR2 is YFSETQ. The CDR3 region is CASSLAQQGATEAFF. In DNA, the CDR3 is TGCGCCAGCAGCTTGGCTCAACAGGGGGCTACTGAAGCTTTCTTT.

CDR3 residues: CASSADGTANQPQHF. The CDR3 DNA reads as TGTGCCAGCAGCGCCGATGGGACAGCAAATCAGCCCCAGCATTTT. This chain links TRBV9 with TRBJ1-5, with 7 bases lining up with TRBD1. The V and J ends lost 3 bases and 4 bases, in that order; junction bases with no gene match: 7. There are 15 residues in the CDR3. Germline CDR1 is SGDLS and CDR2 is YYNGEE.

V gene TRBV5-4 combines with J gene TRBJ2-3; D is undetermined. Germline CDR1 and CDR2: SGHNT and YYREEE (reference sequence). V lost 6 bases to trimming and J lost 4 bases, with 12 bases between them. The CDR3 has 13 residues. CDR3 in amino acids: CASTMPSADTQYF. CDR3 bases: TGTGCCAGCACCATGCCGTCGGCAGATACGCAGTATTTT. Full variable domain (outside the CDR3, taken from reference TRBV5-4 and TRBJ2-3): ETGVTQSPTHLIKTRGQQVTLRCSSQSGHNTVSWYQQALGQGPQFIFQYYREEENGRGNFPPRFSGLQFPNYSSELNVNALELDDSALYLCASTMPSADTQYFGPGTRLTVL.

This clonotype was picked up many times. The gene calls are TRBV4-3 and TRBJ2-4; the D gene is possibly TRBD2 (7 bases). Deletions cut 3 bases from V and 8 bases from J, with 17 bases between. CDR1 and CDR2 from the germline V gene are LGHNA and YSLEER. There are 15 residues in the CDR3. CDR3 residues: CASSQSRGGGDIQYF. The CDR3 coding sequence is TGCGCCAGCAGCCAGTCTAGGGGAGGGGGGGACATTCAGTACTTC.

This clonotype was found many times. V is TRBV4-3 and J is TRBJ2-3; tentatively, D is TRBD1 (5 bases). The CDR3 is made up of 12 amino acids. In germline, CDR1 is LGHNA, CDR2 YSLEER. V lost 4 bases, J lost 6 bases, and 8 bases lay in between. CDR3: CASSRGADTQYF. CDR3 DNA sequence: TGCGCCAGCAGCCGTGGGGCCGATACGCAGTATTTT.

V usage is TRBV5-4 and J usage is TRBJ2-3; TRBD2 aligns across 10 bases. CDR1 and CDR2 from the germline V gene are SGHNT and YYREEE (reference sequence). With 0 bases clipped from V and 2 bases from J, the junction kept 6 bases outside the gene matches. This CDR3 region has 17 residues. This CDR3 is CASSLGSSGRLTDTQYF. CDR3 nucleotides: TGTGCCAGCAGCTTGGGTTCTAGCGGGAGACTCACAGATACGCAGTATTTT. Combining the CDR3 with reference TRBV5-4 and TRBJ2-3 gives the whole variable domain ETGVTQSPTHLIKTRGQQVTLRCSSQSGHNTVSWYQQALGQGPQFIFQYYREEENGRGNFPPRFSGLQFPNYSSELNVNALELDDSALYLCASSLGSSGRLTDTQYFGPGTRLTVL.

This clonotype has ten or more counts. The chain couples TRBV5-5 to TRBJ2-7; D not resolved. CDR3 length: 15 residues. Deletions cut 3 bases from V and 2 bases from J, with 15 bases between. The germline CDR1 and CDR2 sequences are SGHKS and YYEKEE (reference sequence). The CDR3 region has the DNA TGTGCCAGCAGCTCGCCCCCGACAACCACCTACGAGCAGTACGTC. Translation: CASSSPPTTTYEQYV.

This clonotype came up many times. The chain has TRBV27 and TRBJ2-3, with 9 bases that match TRBD2. Germline V gene data show CDR1 as MNHEY and CDR2 as SMNVEV (reference sequence). CDR3 length equals 14 residues. Trimming took 6 bases from V and 4 from J; bases not matched to a gene: 5. The CDR3 spells CASSGLAWPDTQYF. The CDR3 region has the DNA TGTGCCAGCAGCGGACTAGCGTGGCCAGATACGCAGTATTTT.

In this sample, this clonotype turned up many times. The chain links TRBV7-9 to TRBJ2-2; TRBD1 matches 7 bases. V lost 6 bases and J lost 3; bases outside the gene matches: 7. Germline V gives CDR1 SEHNR, CDR2 FQNEAQ (reference sequence). The CDR3 has 15 residues. CDR3 sequence reads: CASSPQGTHTGELFF. Written as DNA, the CDR3 is TGTGCCAGCAGTCCACAGGGGACCCACACCGGGGAGCTGTTTTTT.

This clonotype has at least ten counts. The genes are TRBV6-6 and TRBJ2-3, with 8 bases lining up with TRBD2. Germline trimming cut 7 bases from V and 5 bases from J; bases unmatched to any gene: 8. Looked up from germline, CDR1 is MNHNY and CDR2 is SVGAGI (reference sequence). This CDR3 has 14 amino acids. The CDR3 is CASTGAGAGDTQYF. Written as DNA, the CDR3 is TGTGCCAGCACGGGAGCGGGAGCGGGAGATACGCAGTATTTT.

This clonotype was counted between two and nine times. In DNA, the CDR3 is TGTGCCAGCTCACTAAAACTACAGGGTACCGGTCAGCCCCAGCATTTT. Translated, it gives CASSLKLQGTGQPQHF. The rearrangement uses TRBV18 and TRBJ1-5; D may be TRBD1 (6 bases). Deletions cut 4 bases from V and 6 bases from J, with 19 bases between. The germline V gene has CDR1 KGHSH and CDR2 LQKENI. This CDR3 contains 16 residues.

This clonotype appeared many times. This chain connects TRBV29-1 to TRBJ1-2, with D unresolved. This CDR3 spans 12 amino acids. V was pared by 6 bases and J by 6 bases, with 14 bases between. The germline V gene encodes CDR1 SQVTM and CDR2 ANQGSEA. Written as DNA, the CDR3 is TGCAGCGTGGTCTTGGGAAGCGATGGCTACACCTTC. Amino acids: CSVVLGSDGYTF.

This clonotype has just a few counts. The V gene is TRBV5-1, the J gene TRBJ1-3, with D unresolved. CDR3 length equals 17 residues. Trimming removed 0 bases at V and 0 bases at J, with 13 bases between. In germline, CDR1 is SGHRS, CDR2 YFSETQ. The CDR3 nucleotides are TGCGCCAGCAGCTTGGGCTACGGCGGAGCCTCTGGAAACACCATATATTTT. Protein product: CASSLGYGGASGNTIYF.

The sample holds many counts of this clonotype. The chain links TRBV19 to TRBJ2-6; D gene ambiguous. The CDR3 has 14 amino acids. CDR1 is LNHDA and CDR2 is SQIVND in the germline V gene (reference sequence). V was cut by 5 bases and J by 4 bases, with 9 bases left in between. Here the CDR3 DNA reads TGTGCCAGTAGTTCCGAATTGGGGGCCAACGTCCTGACTTTC. As protein: CASSSELGANVLTF.

This clonotype has more than one count but fewer than ten. The chain uses TRBV12-5 and TRBJ2-7, with unresolved D. V gave up 4 bases and J gave up 4 bases, with 14 bases separating them. CDR3 length: 14 amino acids. Germline loops: CDR1 LGHNT, CDR2 FRNRAP. As DNA, the CDR3 is TGTGCTAGTGGTTCCACCCGGAAGTGTTACGAGCAGTACTTC. Translating gives CASGSTRKCYEQYF.